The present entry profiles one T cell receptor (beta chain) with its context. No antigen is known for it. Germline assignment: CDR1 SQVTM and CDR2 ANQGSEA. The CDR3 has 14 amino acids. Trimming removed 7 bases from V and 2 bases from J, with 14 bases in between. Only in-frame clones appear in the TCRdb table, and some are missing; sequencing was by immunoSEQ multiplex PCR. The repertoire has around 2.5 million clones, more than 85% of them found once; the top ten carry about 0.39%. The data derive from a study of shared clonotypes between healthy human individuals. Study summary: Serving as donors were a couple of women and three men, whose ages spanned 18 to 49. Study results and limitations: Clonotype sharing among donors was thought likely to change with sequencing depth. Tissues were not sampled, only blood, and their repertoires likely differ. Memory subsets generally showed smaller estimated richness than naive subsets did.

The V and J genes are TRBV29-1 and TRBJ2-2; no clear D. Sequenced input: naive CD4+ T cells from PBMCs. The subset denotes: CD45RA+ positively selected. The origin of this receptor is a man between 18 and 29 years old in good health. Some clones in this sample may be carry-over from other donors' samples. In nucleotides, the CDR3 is TGCAGCGCCGGCCGGGCAAAAAACACCGGGGAGCTGTTTTTT. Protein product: CSAGRAKNTGELFF.